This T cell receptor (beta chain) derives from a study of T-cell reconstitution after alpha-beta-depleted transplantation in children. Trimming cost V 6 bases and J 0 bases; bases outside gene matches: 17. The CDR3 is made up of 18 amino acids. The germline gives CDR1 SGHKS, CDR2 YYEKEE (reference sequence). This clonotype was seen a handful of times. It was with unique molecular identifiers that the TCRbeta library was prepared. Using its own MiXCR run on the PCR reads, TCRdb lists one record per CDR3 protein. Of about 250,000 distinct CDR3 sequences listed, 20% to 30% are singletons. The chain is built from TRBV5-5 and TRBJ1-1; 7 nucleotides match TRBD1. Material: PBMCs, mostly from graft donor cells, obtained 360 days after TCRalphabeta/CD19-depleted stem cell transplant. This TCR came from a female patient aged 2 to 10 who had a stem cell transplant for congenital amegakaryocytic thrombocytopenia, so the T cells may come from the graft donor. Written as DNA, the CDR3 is TGTGCCAGCACTACCGGGGGGACAGCGAAATTTATGAACACTGAAGCTTTCTTT. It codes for CASTTGGTAKFMNTEAFF.